Each of the 23 T cell receptor beta chains below was sequenced from the same sample in a study of cytomegalovirus exposure and HLA in healthy donors. The PCR used 60 Vbeta and 13 Jbeta primers. Method: immunoSEQ multiplex PCR; TCRdb's copy keeps in-frame clones and lacks some. The sample yields about 140,000 clones, roughly 80% seen once. Sequenced material: PBMCs. These receptors came from a woman in her thirties or forties in good health and CMV-seronegative.

J is TRBJ2-7 and V is TRBV6-5; D is unresolved. This CDR3 region has 13 residues. Per germline, CDR1 MNHEY and CDR2 SVGAGI. Trimming left V 4 bases short and J 2 bases short, with 9 bases between. CDR3 sequence reads: CASSFDFAYEQYF. The DNA of the CDR3 is TGTGCCAGCAGTTTCGACTTTGCCTACGAGCAGTACTTC.

This chain uses TRBV2 with TRBJ1-5; D unresolved. The CDR3 extends over 13 amino acids. The ends were cut back, 6 bases at V and 2 bases at J, with 8 bases in the middle. Germline CDR1 reads SNHLY; CDR2 reads FYNNEI. Here the CDR3 DNA reads TGTGCCAGCAGAACGGAGCGCAATCAGCCCCAGCATTTT. Encoded protein: CASRTERNQPQHF.

This chain uses TRBV25-1 with TRBJ2-1; 8 bases match TRBD2. This CDR3 spans 14 amino acids. Germline V gene sequence: CDR1 MGHDK, CDR2 SYGVNS. V was pared by 8 bases and J by 2 bases, with 5 bases of the junction left unmatched. The CDR3 protein is CASASGLAYNEQFF. The CDR3 DNA is TGTGCCAGCGCTAGCGGGCTGGCCTACAATGAGCAGTTCTTC.

This chain joins TRBV29-1 and TRBJ1-2; D might be TRBD1 (5 bases). The germline gives CDR1 SQVTM, CDR2 ANQGSEA. The CDR3 loop spans 13 amino acids. The V gene lost 6 bases and the J gene lost 4 bases, with 15 bases spanning the gap. Here the CDR3 reads CSVERQYSYGYTF. As DNA, the CDR3 is TGCAGCGTGGAAAGACAGTACTCCTATGGCTACACCTTC.

CDR3 coding DNA: TGTGCCAGCAGCTCAGGGGGGTATACTGAAGCTTTCTTT. It encodes CASSSGGYTEAFF. The V call is TRBV5-4, the J call TRBJ1-1; 7 bases agree with TRBD1. From germline, CDR1 is SGHNT and CDR2 YYREEE (reference sequence). This CDR3 has 13 amino acids. V trimming: 3 bases; J trimming: 5 bases; junction bases outside the gene matches: 4. Combining the CDR3 with reference TRBV5-4 and TRBJ1-1 gives the whole variable domain ETGVTQSPTHLIKTRGQQVTLRCSSQSGHNTVSWYQQALGQGPQFIFQYYREEENGRGNFPPRFSGLQFPNYSSELNVNALELDDSALYLCASSSGGYTEAFFGQGTRLTVV.

The genes are TRBV4-3 and TRBJ1-1; 8 positions match TRBD1. V lost 3 bases and J lost 4; bases outside the gene matches: 4. Germline CDR1 LGHNA, CDR2 YSLEER. The CDR3 runs 14 residues. The CDR3 DNA reads TGCGCCAGCAGCCACACAGGGGGTAGCACTGAAGCTTTCTTT. Translating it yields CASSHTGGSTEAFF.

V gene TRBV5-1 combines with J gene TRBJ1-2, with D perhaps TRBD1 (6 bases). The CDR3 sequence is 13 residues long. V gave up 4 bases and J gave up 6 bases, with 13 bases separating them. Germline V CDR1 and CDR2: SGHRS, YFSETQ. As DNA, the CDR3 is TGCGCCAGCAGCCCTGGACAGACACATGGCTACACCTTC. Translated, it gives CASSPGQTHGYTF.

This sequence joins TRBV29-1 and TRBJ2-5; possible D gene TRBD1, 5 bases. Looked up from germline, CDR1 is SQVTM and CDR2 is ANQGSEA. V gave up 5 bases and J gave up 1 base, with 8 bases separating them. The CDR3 is 12 residues long. CDR3 loop: CSVSTGQETQYF. The CDR3 region has the DNA TGCAGCGTTAGTACAGGCCAAGAGACCCAGTACTTC.

This chain joins TRBV28 and TRBJ2-1; a possible D gene is TRBD2 (7 bases). V lost 2 bases and J 4 bases, leaving 24 bases between the germline ends. This CDR3 spans 19 amino acids. The germline CDR1 and CDR2 sequences are MDHEN and SYDVKM. CDR3 amino acids: CASSLPPGGGMGAYNEQFF. In nucleotides, the CDR3 is TGTGCCAGCAGTTTACCCCCGGGGGGCGGGATGGGGGCTTACAATGAGCAGTTCTTC.

V gene TRBV5-1 combines with J gene TRBJ1-1, with a possible D match to TRBD1 (5 bases). Germline lookup yields CDR1 SGHRS and CDR2 YFSETQ. The V end lost 5 bases, the J end lost 5 bases, and 13 bases lay between the germline ends. The CDR3 sequence is 13 residues long. CDR3 amino acids: CASRTGDETEAFF. CDR3 in DNA: TGCGCCAGCAGGACGGGGGATGAGACTGAAGCTTTCTTT.

The V gene is TRBV7-9, the J gene TRBJ2-7, with 9 bases matching TRBD2. Germline V gene lookup returns CDR1 SEHNR and CDR2 FQNEAQ (reference sequence). This CDR3 has 14 residues. V was pared by 5 bases and J by 1 base, with 3 bases of the junction left unmatched. In DNA, the CDR3 is TGTGCCAGCAGCCTTCTAGCGGGGTCCTACGAGCAGTACTTC. Encoded protein: CASSLLAGSYEQYF.

The V and J genes are TRBV19 and TRBJ2-1, with D maybe TRBD1 (6 bases). CDR1 LNHDA and CDR2 SQIVND come from the germline V gene (reference sequence). Trimming cost V 7 bases and J 4 bases, with 17 bases left between them. The CDR3 extends over 15 amino acids. CDR3 loop: CASNRGGVGYNEQFF. The CDR3 coding sequence is TGTGCCAGTAATAGAGGGGGAGTCGGATACAATGAGCAGTTCTTC.

The chain employs TRBV19 and TRBJ2-1; no clear D. Germline V gene sequence: CDR1 LNHDA, CDR2 SQIVND (reference sequence). V was pared by 0 bases and J by 4 bases, with 4 bases between. The CDR3 has 13 residues. CDR3 amino acids: CASSIDRYNEQFF. In DNA form, the CDR3 reads TGTGCCAGTAGTATAGACAGGTACAATGAGCAGTTCTTC.

The chain recombines TRBV5-4 with TRBJ1-1; perhaps TRBD1 as D (6 bases). Germline V lookup: CDR1 SGHNT, CDR2 YYREEE (reference sequence). The CDR3 covers 15 residues. Trimming shortened V by 1 base and J by 4 bases, and 14 bases separated the two germline ends. CDR3 protein: CASSLSVNRATEAFF. In nucleotides, the CDR3 is TGTGCCAGCAGCTTGTCCGTAAACAGGGCCACTGAAGCTTTCTTT. The variable domain in full, completed from reference TRBV5-4 and TRBJ1-1, reads ETGVTQSPTHLIKTRGQQVTLRCSSQSGHNTVSWYQQALGQGPQFIFQYYREEENGRGNFPPRFSGLQFPNYSSELNVNALELDDSALYLCASSLSVNRATEAFFGQGTRLTVV.

This chain connects TRBV5-1 to TRBJ2-2, with D unresolved. The CDR3 extends over 14 amino acids. Germline V CDR1 and CDR2: SGHRS, YFSETQ. V was pared by 0 bases and J by 2 bases, with 5 bases between. The CDR3 nucleotides read TGCGCCAGCAGCTTGGAACACAACACCGGGGAGCTGTTTTTT. Protein product: CASSLEHNTGELFF. The entire variable domain, with the rest obtained from reference TRBV5-1 and TRBJ2-2, is as follows: KAGVTQTPRYLIKTRGQQVTLSCSPISGHRSVSWYQQTPGQGLQFLFEYFSETQRNKGNFPGRFSGRQFSNSRSEMNVSTLELGDSALYLCASSLEHNTGELFFGEGSRLTVL.

J is TRBJ2-5 and V is TRBV29-1; a possible D gene is TRBD1 (6 bases). The CDR3 length is 11 residues. V was cut by 8 bases and J by 3 bases, with 10 bases left in between. From germline, CDR1 is SQVTM and CDR2 ANQGSEA. The CDR3 sequence: CSHRTEETQYF. The CDR3 nucleotides read TGCAGCCATAGGACAGAAGAGACCCAGTACTTC.

A remark on this clone: The sample contains more than one DNA sequence encoding this CDR3. V usage is TRBV27 and J usage is TRBJ2-7, with 7 bases aligning to TRBD1. The CDR3 is 15 residues long. Germline values: CDR1 MNHEY, CDR2 SMNVEV (reference sequence). V trimming: 6 bases; J trimming: 3 bases; junction bases outside the gene matches: 11. DNA for the CDR3: TGTGCCAGCAGCTCGAGACAGGGTAAGAACTACGAGCAGTACTTC. It yields the protein CASSSRQGKNYEQYF.

The rearrangement links TRBV18 to TRBJ2-3; D possibly corresponds to TRBD1 (5 bases). The length of the CDR3 is 16 residues. Trimming shortened V by 2 bases and J by 2 bases, and 14 bases separated the two germline ends. Germline CDR1 is KGHSH and CDR2 is LQKENI. CDR3 sequence: CASSPRGRVDTDTQYF. The CDR3 DNA reads as TGTGCCAGCTCACCAAGGGGAAGAGTGGACACAGATACGCAGTATTTT.

The chain is built from TRBV30 and TRBJ2-1, with no clear D. V lost 0 bases and J 16 bases, leaving 16 bases between the germline ends. This CDR3 is 12 amino acids long. Germline CDR1 reads GTSNPN; CDR2 reads SVGIG (reference sequence). CDR3 DNA sequence: TGTGCCTGGAGTGTAGGTAGCCGAGGAAAATTCTTC. This translates into CAWSVGSRGKFF.

The rearrangement joins TRBV4-3 to TRBJ2-2, with D perhaps matching TRBD1 (6 bases). The germline V and J ends were trimmed by 0 bases and 5 bases, with 19 bases remaining between them. The CDR3 is 18 amino acids. Germline V gene lookup returns CDR1 LGHNA and CDR2 YSLEER. In DNA, the CDR3 is TGCGCCAGCAGCCAAGATCGAACAGGGTTTTTAGGAACCGGGGAGCTGTTTTTT. Protein product: CASSQDRTGFLGTGELFF.

The V gene is TRBV10-3, the J gene TRBJ1-1; tentative D call: TRBD1 (5 bases). In germline, CDR1 is ENHRY, CDR2 SYGVKD. The CDR3 totals 15 residues. V shed 4 bases and J shed 0 bases, with 12 bases lying between them. In DNA, the CDR3 is TGTGCCATCAGTGGAAAGACAGCAATGAACACTGAAGCTTTCTTT. Translation gives CAISGKTAMNTEAFF.

This clone was found once. The J gene is TRBJ1-4, the V gene TRBV7-8; the D is unclear. Germline CDR1 and CDR2: SGHVS and FQNEAQ. This CDR3 is built from 19 residues. V lost 6 bases, J lost 0 bases, and 23 bases lay in between. CDR3 in amino acids: CASRLSRLPLRATNEKLFF. CDR3 bases: TGTGCCAGCAGATTATCGAGACTCCCATTGCGTGCAACTAATGAAAAACTGTTTTTT.

In regard to this clone: A read error may account for a junction end that differs from germline. The J gene is TRBJ2-6, the V gene TRBV9; weak D call: TRBD1 (6 bases). Looked up from germline, CDR1 is SGDLS and CDR2 is YYNGEE. This CDR3 comprises 17 residues. DNA for the CDR3: TGTGCCAGCAGCCCCCGGACAGCTCCGTCTGGGGCCAACGGCCTGACTTTC. Amino acid sequence: CASSPRTAPSGANGLTF. The entire variable domain, with the rest obtained from reference TRBV9 and TRBJ2-6, is as follows: DSGVTQTPKHLITATGQRVTLRCSPRSGDLSVYWYQQSLDQGLQFLIQYYNGEERAKGNILERFSAQQFPDLHSELNLSSLELGDSALYFCASSPRTAPSGANGLTFGAGSRLTVL.